This T cell receptor (beta chain) was captured in a study of OX40 agonist ivuxolimab in advanced cancers. On the study more broadly: Patients took ivuxolimab, an agonistic anti-OX40 (CD134) antibody. General study points: Some nonresponders also had low normalized T-cell clonal expansion. Averaged across samples, CD8+ T cells carried more expanded clones than CD4+ did.

In the case of this clone: What it binds is not known.

The CDR3 covers 14 residues. Germline V lookup: CDR1 GTSNPN, CDR2 SVGIG (reference sequence). The ends lost 3 bases at V and 3 bases at J; junction bases unmatched: 6. The assay was immunoSEQ multiplex PCR, and TCRdb's table has in-frame clones only and misses some. In the table there are around 80,000 clones, about 91% of which are singletons. The sequence derives from an adult with an advanced solid tumor such as melanoma, head and neck, liver or kidney cancer. Sample: CD4+ or CD8+ T cells sorted from blood, taken in a trial of the OX40 agonist ivuxolimab. The J gene is TRBJ1-2, the V gene TRBV30; 8 bases match TRBD1. The CDR3 protein is CAWSRTGYHYGYTF. CDR3 coding DNA: TGTGCCTGGAGCAGGACAGGGTATCACTATGGCTACACCTTC.